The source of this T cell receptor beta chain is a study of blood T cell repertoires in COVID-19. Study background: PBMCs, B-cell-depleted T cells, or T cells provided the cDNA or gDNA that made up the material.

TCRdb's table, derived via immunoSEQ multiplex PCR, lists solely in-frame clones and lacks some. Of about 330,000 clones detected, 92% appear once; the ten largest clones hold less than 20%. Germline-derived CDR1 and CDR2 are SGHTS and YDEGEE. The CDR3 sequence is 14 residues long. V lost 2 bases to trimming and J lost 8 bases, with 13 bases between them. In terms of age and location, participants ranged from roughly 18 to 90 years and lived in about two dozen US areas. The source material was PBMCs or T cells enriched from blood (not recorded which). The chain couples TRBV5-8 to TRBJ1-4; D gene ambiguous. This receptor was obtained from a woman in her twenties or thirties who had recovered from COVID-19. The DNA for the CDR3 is TGTGCCAGCAGCTTAAAAGCAGGATGGGAAAAACTGTTTTTT. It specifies CASSLKAGWEKLFF.